Listed below are T cell receptor beta chains from one sample, sequenced in a study of memory CD4+ T cells and cytomegalovirus serostatus. The assay was immunoSEQ multiplex PCR, and TCRdb's table has in-frame clones only and misses some. This repertoire shows 50,000 or so clones, 65% to 85% found once; its top ten account for about 2.1%. Sequenced input: memory CD4+ T cells from blood. These receptors were taken from an adult in good health and CMV-seropositive. Both conserved end residues are part of each CDR3. D genes are given only for firm matches. Clone size is not always given. Where it is, it says once, few, many or a class for expanded clones.

clone_size j_call v_call d_call cdr3_nt cdr3_aa
NA TRBJ1-2 TRBV27 NA TGTGCCAGCGCCCCTCGATCGGGTAACTATGGCTACACCTTC CASAPRSGNYGYTF
few TRBJ2-3 TRBV27 NA TGTGCCAGCAGTCTCAACAGGGACACAGATACGCAGTATTTT CASSLNRDTDTQYF
NA TRBJ2-6 TRBV2 TRBD1 TGTGCCAGCAGCCAGGGACAGGCCTTCTCTGGGGCCAACGTCCTGACTTTC CASSQGQAFSGANVLTF
NA TRBJ1-5 TRBV6-1 NA TGTGCCAGCAGTGAACAAGGGGCGAATCAGCCCCAGCATTTT CASSEQGANQPQHF
NA TRBJ2-2 TRBV28 TRBD1 TGTGCCAGCAGTTTTCCCGACAGGGCTTCCGGGGAGCTGTTTTTT CASSFPDRASGELFF
once TRBJ2-7 TRBV7-2 TRBD2 TGTGCCAGCAGCTTACAAAGGACTAGCTCCTACGAGCAGTACTTC CASSLQRTSSYEQYF
NA TRBJ2-2 TRBV19 NA TGTGCCAGTAGTATAGACGACAGCCGGTGGGCCGGGGAGCTGTTTTTT CASSIDDSRWAGELFF
NA TRBJ1-2 TRBV7-2 NA TGTGCCAGCAGCCCTTCGGGCAGATCATATGGCTACACCTTC CASSPSGRSYGYTF
NA TRBJ1-1 TRBV18 NA TGTGCCAGCTCACCTACAGGGAACGCTGAAGCTTTCTTT CASSPTGNAEAFF
NA TRBJ1-2 TRBV29-1 NA TGCAGCGTTGAATCGCAGGCAGGAGCTGGCTACACCTTC CSVESQAGAGYTF
NA TRBJ1-1 TRBV4-3 NA TGCGCCAGCAGCCAAGGACAGAGATATAGGACTGAAGCTTTCTTT CASSQGQRYRTEAFF
NA TRBJ2-3 TRBV5-4 TRBD2 TGTGCCAGCAGCTTTTTTAAGCGGGGGGGCACAGATACGCAGTATTTT CASSFFKRGGTDTQYF
NA TRBJ1-2 TRBV4-3 NA TGCGCCAGCAGCCAACTACAGGGAGGCTATGGCTACACCTTC CASSQLQGGYGYTF
NA TRBJ1-1 TRBV7-2 NA TGTGCCAGCAGCTTAGTATGGATGAACACTGAAGCTTTCTTT CASSLVWMNTEAFF
NA TRBJ2-2 TRBV2 NA TGTGCCAGCAGAGCACCGACCCTCGAAACGGCCGGGGAGCTGTTTTTT CASRAPTLETAGELFF